The 19 T cell receptor beta chains given below trace back to one sample, sequenced in a study of blood T cell repertoires in COVID-19. Measured with immunoSEQ multiplex PCR; TCRdb has only the in-frame clones, and not every one. The table includes roughly 150,000 clones, 75% to 90% detected once. The specimen sequenced was PBMCs or T cells enriched from blood (not recorded which). Receptor source: a man aged 65 to 79 who had been exposed to COVID-19.

The gene calls are TRBV3-1 (or the pseudogene TRBV3-2) and TRBJ1-3, with D possibly being TRBD1 (5 bases). CDR1 and CDR2 (germline): LGHDT, YNNKEL (reference sequence). The V end was cut by 6 bases, the J end by 2 bases, with 11 bases between. This CDR3 is built from 14 residues. CDR3 in amino acids: CASRGRGAGNTIYF. The CDR3 nucleotides are TGTGCCAGCAGGGGACGGGGGGCTGGAAACACCATATATTTT.

CDR3 bases: TGTGCTAGTGGTGGGGACAGCTACACAGATACGCAGTATTTT. The encoded protein is CASGGDSYTDTQYF. This chain uses TRBV12-5 with TRBJ2-3; 7 nucleotides match TRBD1. V lost 5 bases and J lost 2; bases outside the gene matches: 4. Germline V gene sequence: CDR1 LGHNT, CDR2 FRNRAP. The CDR3 is 14 residues long. Full variable domain (missing parts from reference TRBV12-5 and TRBJ2-3): DARVTQTPRHKVTEMGQEVTMRCQPILGHNTVFWYRQTMMQGLELLAYFRNRAPLDDSGMPKDRFSAEMPDATLATLKIQPSEPRDSAVYFCASGGDSYTDTQYFGPGTRLTVL.

This clone was counted between two and nine times. The V gene is TRBV7-8, the J gene TRBJ2-1; 9 nucleotides agree with TRBD1. The CDR3 is made up of 15 amino acids. CDR1 SGHVS and CDR2 FQNEAQ come from the germline V gene. Trimming took 2 bases from V and 6 from J; bases not matched to a gene: 5. The CDR3 is CASSLRDRVFNEQFF. In DNA form, the CDR3 reads TGTGCCAGCAGCTTACGGGACAGGGTCTTCAATGAGCAGTTCTTC.

This clone appeared a single time. The CDR3: CASSLRAGDFNEQFF. CDR3 DNA: TGTGCCAGCAGCCTAAGGGCGGGGGACTTCAATGAGCAGTTCTTC. This chain links TRBV4-2 with TRBJ2-1, with 7 bases that match TRBD2. In germline, CDR1 is LGHNA, CDR2 YNFKEQ. This CDR3 is built from 15 residues. Trimming cost V 4 bases and J 6 bases; bases outside gene matches: 9.

The chain has TRBV19 and TRBJ2-5, with 12 bases matching TRBD2. This CDR3 contains 18 residues. Germline CDR1 and CDR2: LNHDA and SQIVND (reference sequence). J lost 6 bases, V lost 1 base, and 12 bases had no gene match. The CDR3 spells CASSIVLAGGPMVKTQYF. CDR3 DNA: TGTGCCAGTAGTATAGTCCTAGCGGGGGGGCCAATGGTGAAGACCCAGTACTTC.

This chain uses TRBV6-9 with TRBJ1-5; 7 bases are shared with TRBD1. V lost 4 bases to trimming and J lost 0 bases; unmatched junction nucleotides: 6. This CDR3 contains 16 residues. Per germline, CDR1 MNHGY and CDR2 SVAAGI. CDR3 protein: CASSWPNRGSNQPQHF. Here the CDR3 DNA reads TGTGCCAGCAGTTGGCCCAACAGGGGTAGCAATCAGCCCCAGCATTTT.

This chain connects TRBV5-5 to TRBJ2-4, with D possibly being TRBD2 (5 bases). The CDR3 extends over 16 amino acids. V lost 1 base to trimming and J lost 1 base, with 12 bases between them. Germline values: CDR1 SGHKS, CDR2 YYEKEE (reference sequence). CDR3 nucleotide sequence: TGTGCCAGCAGCTTGACGGGGAGCGATGCCAAAAACATTCAGTACTTC. Translating gives CASSLTGSDAKNIQYF.

This rearrangement joins TRBV11-2 to TRBJ2-1; 8 nucleotides agree with TRBD2. The CDR3 consists of 15 residues. Germline V gives CDR1 SGHAT, CDR2 FQNNGV. The V and J ends lost 5 bases and 4 bases, in that order; junction bases with no gene match: 7. The CDR3 loop is CASSTSGSRYNEQFF. CDR3 in DNA: TGTGCCAGCAGCACCAGCGGGAGTCGTTACAATGAGCAGTTCTTC.

The chain employs TRBV12-3 or TRBV12-4 and TRBJ2-7, with unresolved D. V was pared by 3 bases and J by 3 bases, with 6 bases between. The CDR3 length is 12 residues. In DNA form, the CDR3 reads TGTGCCAGCAGTTTGGGCCTCTACGAGCAGTACTTC. Protein: CASSLGLYEQYF.

The gene calls are TRBV28 and TRBJ2-3; tentative D call: TRBD1 (5 bases). V was pared by 3 bases and J by 6 bases, with 13 bases between. This CDR3 comprises 14 residues. CDR1 and CDR2 from the germline V gene are MDHEN and SYDVKM. Here the CDR3 reads CASSLAGNIDTQYF. The CDR3 DNA reads TGTGCCAGCAGTTTGGCAGGGAATATCGATACGCAGTATTTT.

V is TRBV7-9 and J is TRBJ2-7, with D possibly being TRBD2 (6 bases). CDR1 and CDR2 (germline): SEHNR, FQNEAQ (reference sequence). The CDR3 runs 15 residues. V was pared by 3 bases and J by 3 bases, with 15 bases between. CDR3 DNA sequence: TGTGCCAGCAGCTTGGGGGGAATCGACGGCTACGAGCAGTACTTC. Translated, it gives CASSLGGIDGYEQYF.

This clone was observed once. The chain carries TRBV27 and TRBJ2-1; D possibly corresponds to TRBD2 (5 bases). The V gene lost 6 bases and the J gene lost 6 bases, with 24 bases spanning the gap. The V gene's germline CDR1 is MNHEY and CDR2 SMNVEV (reference sequence). The CDR3 length is 17 residues. CDR3 coding DNA: TGTGCCAGCAGCCGGGGTTCCCAAGCCAGTAAAGTCAATGAGCAGTTCTTC. The encoded protein is CASSRGSQASKVNEQFF.

J is TRBJ2-5 and V is TRBV5-1, with 10 bases aligning to TRBD1. The germline gives CDR1 SGHRS, CDR2 YFSETQ. CDR3 length: 16 amino acids. J was trimmed by 5 bases and V by 4 bases; bases with no gene match: 11. The CDR3 DNA follows: TGCGCCAGCAGCCCCCCGACCGGGACAGGGGTTGAGACCCAGTACTTC. Amino acids: CASSPPTGTGVETQYF.

This chain links TRBV7-9 with TRBJ1-1, with D possibly TRBD1 on 5 matching bases. The V gene lost 4 bases and the J gene lost 6 bases, with 12 bases spanning the gap. CDR1 is SEHNR and CDR2 is FQNEAQ in the germline V gene (reference sequence). This CDR3 contains 13 residues. The DNA for the CDR3 is TGTGCCAGCAGCTCTCAGGGAACCCCTGAAGCTTTCTTT. Translating it yields CASSSQGTPEAFF.

This chain connects TRBV19 to TRBJ1-5; 9 bases map to TRBD1. The CDR3 totals 14 residues. Germline lookup yields CDR1 LNHDA and CDR2 SQIVND (reference sequence). V was pared by 8 bases and J by 11 bases, with 13 bases of the junction left unmatched. The CDR3 here is CASRTGEGFRAQHF. CDR3 sequence (DNA): TGTGCCAGTCGGACAGGGGAAGGTTTTAGGGCCCAGCATTTT. Together with reference TRBV19 and TRBJ1-5, the CDR3 gives the full variable domain: DGGITQSPKYLFRKEGQNVTLSCEQNLNHDAMYWYRQDPGQGLRLIYYSQIVNDFQKGDIAEGYSVSREKKESFPLTVTSAQKNPTAFYLCASRTGEGFRAQHFGDGTRLSIL.

The chain couples TRBV18 to TRBJ1-5, with D maybe TRBD1 (6 bases). V lost 2 bases and J 7 bases, leaving 12 bases between the germline ends. The CDR3 length is 14 residues. Germline V lookup: CDR1 KGHSH, CDR2 LQKENI. The CDR3 DNA reads TGTGCCAGCTCACCAGGACGGCAGGGGCAGCCCCAGCATTTT. Translating gives CASSPGRQGQPQHF.

The rearrangement joins TRBV9 to TRBJ1-1, with a possible D match to TRBD1 (5 bases). Per germline, CDR1 SGDLS and CDR2 YYNGEE. The V end was cut by 0 bases, the J end by 6 bases, with 15 bases between. The CDR3 consists of 15 residues. The CDR3 region is CASSVAVGGDPEAFF. CDR3 coding DNA: TGTGCCAGCAGCGTAGCGGTAGGAGGGGACCCTGAAGCTTTCTTT.

J is TRBJ2-5 and V is TRBV15, with 12 bases identical to TRBD2. The J segment lost 2 bases and the V segment lost 0 bases, leaving 4 bases of the junction unmatched. The CDR3 runs 17 residues. CDR1 is LNHNV, CDR2 YYDKDF, per germline (reference sequence). CDR3 sequence (DNA): TGTGCCACCAGCAGAGATAAGGGGACTAGCGGGCAAGAGACCCAGTACTTC. As protein: CATSRDKGTSGQETQYF.

The rearrangement links TRBV11-3 to TRBJ2-7, with 7 bases matching TRBD2. The junction had 11 bases not matched to a gene; V was cut back by 9 bases and J by 0 bases. This CDR3 spans 15 amino acids. CDR1 SGHNT and CDR2 YENEEA come from the germline V gene. As DNA, the CDR3 is TGTGCCAGTAACTTTGGTGGCGGGAGCTCCTACGAGCAGTACTTC. Amino acid sequence: CASNFGGGSSYEQYF.